This T cell receptor (beta chain) was found in a study of shared clonotypes between healthy human individuals. The study, taken as a whole, reports: Tissues were not sampled, only blood, and their repertoires likely differ. Naive CD4 clonotypes overlapped across a handful of donors at approximately 5.5%.

Turning to this clone: Its specificity is not known.

As defined, naive CD8 cells were CD45RO-negative and positively selected for CCR7, with terminally differentiated effector memory CD45RA+ cells excluded. Every subset's genomic DNA went evenly onto several immunoSEQ plates. Measured with immunoSEQ multiplex PCR; TCRdb has only the in-frame clones, and not every one. The table includes about 820,000 clones, about 91% detected once. V lost 6 bases and J 4 bases, leaving 13 bases between the germline ends. Per germline, CDR1 LNHDA and CDR2 SQIVND (reference sequence). The CDR3 runs 13 residues. The chain uses TRBV19 and TRBJ2-7, with TRBD2 as a possible D gene (5 bases). Material: naive CD8+ T cells sorted from blood. The clonotype originates from a man aged 30-40 years in good health. CDR3 nucleotide sequence: TGTGCCAGTAGCACCGGGATCCCGTACGAGCAGTACTTC. Its protein product is CASSTGIPYEQYF.